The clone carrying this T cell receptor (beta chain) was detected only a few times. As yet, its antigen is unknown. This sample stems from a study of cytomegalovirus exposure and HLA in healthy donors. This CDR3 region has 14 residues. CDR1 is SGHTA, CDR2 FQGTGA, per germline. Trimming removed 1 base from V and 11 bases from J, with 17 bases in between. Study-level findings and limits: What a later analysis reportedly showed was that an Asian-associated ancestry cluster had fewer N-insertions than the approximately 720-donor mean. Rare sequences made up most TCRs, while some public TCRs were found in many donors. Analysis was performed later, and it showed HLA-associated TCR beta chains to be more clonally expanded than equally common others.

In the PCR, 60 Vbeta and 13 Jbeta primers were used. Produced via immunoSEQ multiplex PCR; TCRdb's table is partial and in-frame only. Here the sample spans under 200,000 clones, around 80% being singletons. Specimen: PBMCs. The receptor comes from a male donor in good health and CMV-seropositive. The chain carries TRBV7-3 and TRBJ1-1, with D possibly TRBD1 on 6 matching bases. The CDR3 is CASSLRDNELTAFF. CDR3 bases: TGTGCCAGCAGCTTAAGGGACAACGAACTGACGGCTTTCTTT.